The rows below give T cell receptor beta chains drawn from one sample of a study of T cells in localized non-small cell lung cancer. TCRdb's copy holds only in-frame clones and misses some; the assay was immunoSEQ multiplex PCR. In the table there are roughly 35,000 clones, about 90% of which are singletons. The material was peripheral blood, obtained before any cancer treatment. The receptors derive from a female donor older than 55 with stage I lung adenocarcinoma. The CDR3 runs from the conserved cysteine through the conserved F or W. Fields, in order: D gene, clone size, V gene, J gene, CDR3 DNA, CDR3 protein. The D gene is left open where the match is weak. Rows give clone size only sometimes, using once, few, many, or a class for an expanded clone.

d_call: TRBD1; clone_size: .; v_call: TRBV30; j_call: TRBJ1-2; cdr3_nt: TGTGCCTGGAGTCGCAGGGGGATTGATGGCTACACCTTC; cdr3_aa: CAWSRRGIDGYTF
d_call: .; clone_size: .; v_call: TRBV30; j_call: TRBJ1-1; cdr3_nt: TGTGCCTGGTTGGTGAACACTGAAGCTTTCTTT; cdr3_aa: CAWLVNTEAFF
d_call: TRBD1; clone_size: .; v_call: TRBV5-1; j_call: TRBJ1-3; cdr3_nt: TGCGCCAGCAGCTCCGCCGACAGGGGCGCGGGAAACACCATATATTTT; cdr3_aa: CASSSADRGAGNTIYF
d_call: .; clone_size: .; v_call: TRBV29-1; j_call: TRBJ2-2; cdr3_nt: TGCAGCGTCACCCAGGGCACCGGGGAGCTGTTTTTT; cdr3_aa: CSVTQGTGELFF
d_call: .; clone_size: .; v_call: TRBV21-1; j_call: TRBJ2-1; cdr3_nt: TGTGCCAGCAGTAATTACAGGGCGCCGGAGCAGTTCTTC; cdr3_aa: CASSNYRAPEQFF
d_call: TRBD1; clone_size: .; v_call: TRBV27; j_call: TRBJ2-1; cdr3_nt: TGTGCCAGCAGTCCCGGGACAGGGGGAAGTGGTGAGCAGTTCTTC; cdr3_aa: CASSPGTGGSGEQFF
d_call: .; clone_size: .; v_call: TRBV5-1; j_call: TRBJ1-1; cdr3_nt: TGCGCCAGCAGCACGGACAGATACACTGAAGCTTTCTTT; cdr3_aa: CASSTDRYTEAFF
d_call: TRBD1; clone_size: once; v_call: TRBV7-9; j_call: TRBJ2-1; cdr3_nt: TGTGCCAGCAGCTCCGGGACAGGGGTGAGAAATGAGCAGTTCTTC; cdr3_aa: CASSSGTGVRNEQFF
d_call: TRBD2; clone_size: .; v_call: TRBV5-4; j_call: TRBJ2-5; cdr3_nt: TGTGCCAGCAGTCCGCCCGGTAGCGGGGGAAGGGAGACCCAGTACTTC; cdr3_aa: CASSPPGSGGRETQYF
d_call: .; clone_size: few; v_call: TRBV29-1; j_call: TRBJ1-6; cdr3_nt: TGCAGCGCCCAAACCGGAGTAGGAAATTCACCCCTCCACTTT; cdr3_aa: CSAQTGVGNSPLHF
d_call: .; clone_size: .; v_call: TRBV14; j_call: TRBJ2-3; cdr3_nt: TGTGCCAGCAGCCAATGGGGTCGGTCCACAGATACGCAGTATTTT; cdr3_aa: CASSQWGRSTDTQYF
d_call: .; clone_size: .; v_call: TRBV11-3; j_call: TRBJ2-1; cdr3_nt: TGTGCCAGCAGCTTAGCACCGGGGCGGGAGCAGTTCTTC; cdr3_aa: CASSLAPGREQFF
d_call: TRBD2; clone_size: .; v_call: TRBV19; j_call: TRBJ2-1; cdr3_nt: TGTGCCAGTAGTATAGGGCTAGCGGACTACAATGAGCAGTTCTTC; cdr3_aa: CASSIGLADYNEQFF
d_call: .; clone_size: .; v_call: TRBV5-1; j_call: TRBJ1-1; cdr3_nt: TGCGCCAGCAACATTCGACCCGGGGGCGGATCTGAAGCTTTCTTT; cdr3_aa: CASNIRPGGGSEAFF
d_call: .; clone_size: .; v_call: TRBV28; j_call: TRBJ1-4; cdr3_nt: TGTGCCAGCAGTTTTCTTCAGGGGCAAAGGGAAAAACTGTTTTTT; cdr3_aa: CASSFLQGQREKLFF
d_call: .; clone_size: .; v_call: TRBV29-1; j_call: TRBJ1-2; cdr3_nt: TGCAGCGTTTTGGGCGGGGGTGGCTACACCTTC; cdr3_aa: CSVLGGGGYTF
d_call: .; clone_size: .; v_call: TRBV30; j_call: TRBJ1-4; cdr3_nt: TGTGCCTGGAGTGTACGGGGACTCGGGAATGAAAAACTGTTTTTT; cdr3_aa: CAWSVRGLGNEKLFF
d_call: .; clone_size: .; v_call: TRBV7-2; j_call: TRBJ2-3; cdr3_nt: TGTGCCAGCAGCTCACCGACAGAGAACACAGATACGCAGTATTTT; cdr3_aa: CASSSPTENTDTQYF
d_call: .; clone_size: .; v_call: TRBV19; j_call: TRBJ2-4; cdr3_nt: TGTGCCAGTAGTATATCCCCGAAGGGGGGAAACATTCAGTACTTC; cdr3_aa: CASSISPKGGNIQYF
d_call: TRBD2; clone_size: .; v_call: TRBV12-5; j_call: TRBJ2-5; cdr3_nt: TGTGCTAGTGCCAGACTAGCCGCAGAGACCCAGTACTTC; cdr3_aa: CASARLAAETQYF
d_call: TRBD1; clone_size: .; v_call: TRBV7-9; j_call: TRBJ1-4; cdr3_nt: TGTGCCAGCAACTCGGGACAGGGACGTGAAAAACTGTTTTTT; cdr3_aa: CASNSGQGREKLFF
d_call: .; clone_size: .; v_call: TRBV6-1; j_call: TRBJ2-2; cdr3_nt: TGTGCCAGCAGAAGACAGGGAGGTAGTGTCGGGGAGCTGTTTTTT; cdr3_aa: CASRRQGGSVGELFF